This entry is about one TCR beta chain. The sample is drawn from a study of control samples from healthy donors and cancer patients. Assay used: immunoSEQ multiplex PCR; TCRdb lists only in-frame clones, some missing. The sample lists about 190,000 clones; 90% to 95% were seen once. The TCR comes from a man under 40 in good health. Input material: blood.

The CDR3 reads CATSSLPGTVYSNQPQHF. CDR3 DNA sequence: TGTGCCACCAGCAGCCTTCCCGGGACAGTTTATAGCAATCAGCCCCAGCATTTT. The chain combines TRBV15 with TRBJ1-5, with 7 bases identical to TRBD1. This CDR3 has 18 amino acids. Germline CDR1 is LNHNV and CDR2 is YYDKDF (reference sequence). V dropped 3 bases and J dropped 0; count of bases not matched to a gene: 11. The complete variable domain, with remaining parts taken from reference TRBV15 and TRBJ1-5, reads DAMVIQNPRYQVTQFGKPVTLSCSQTLNHNVMYWYQQKSSQAPKLLFHYYDKDFNNEADTPDNFQSRRPNTSFCFLDIRSPGLGDTAMYLCATSSLPGTVYSNQPQHFGDGTRLSIL.